These 21 T cell receptor beta chains came from one sample sequenced in a study of cytomegalovirus exposure and HLA in healthy donors. The PCR had 60 Vbeta and 13 Jbeta primers. This table comes from immunoSEQ multiplex PCR, and its TCRdb copy is limited to in-frame clones, with some not included. The data contain about 180,000 clones, around 80% of them singletons. Sequencing input: PBMCs. The receptors were gathered from a woman in her twenties or thirties in good health and CMV-seropositive.

This clone has a single count. Here the CDR3 reads CASSVVEPSYEQYF. The DNA of the CDR3 is TGTGCCAGCAGCGTAGTAGAGCCTTCCTACGAGCAGTACTTC. The chain uses TRBV9 and TRBJ2-7, with D unclear. Germline lookup yields CDR1 SGDLS and CDR2 YYNGEE. CDR3 length: 14 residues. V dropped 0 bases and J dropped 1 base, with 8 bases sitting between them.

The chain recombines TRBV5-6 with TRBJ1-6; D uncertain. V lost 0 bases and J 7 bases, leaving 11 bases between the germline ends. The CDR3 is made up of 15 amino acids. Germline V lookup: CDR1 SGHDT, CDR2 YYEEEE. The CDR3 DNA reads TGTGCCAGCAGCTTGGGACTGACTGGGAATTCACCCCTCCACTTT. It is translated as CASSLGLTGNSPLHF.

This chain connects TRBV7-2 to TRBJ1-3; 9 positions agree with TRBD1. The CDR3 covers 16 residues. V dropped 5 bases and J dropped 0; count of bases not matched to a gene: 5. Looked up from germline, CDR1 is SGHTA and CDR2 is FQGNSA. CDR3 sequence reads: CASSPQGQGSGNTIYF. CDR3 in DNA: TGTGCCAGCAGCCCCCAGGGACAGGGCTCTGGAAACACCATATATTTT.

The chain carries TRBV5-5 and TRBJ1-2; 8 bases agree with TRBD1. Losses at the gene ends were 4 bases for V and 4 bases for J; bases not matched to a gene: 15. Germline-derived CDR1 and CDR2 are SGHKS and YYEKEE (reference sequence). The CDR3 loop spans 17 amino acids. The CDR3 region is CASSPETGEGPIYGYTF. Written as DNA, the CDR3 is TGTGCCAGCAGCCCGGAGACAGGGGAGGGGCCCATCTATGGCTACACCTTC.

The CDR3 DNA follows: TGTGCCAGCAGGGCAGACAGGCGGGGGTCACCCCTCCACTTT. This codes for CASRADRRGSPLHF. This chain connects TRBV2 to TRBJ1-6, with TRBD1 as a possible D gene (6 bases). Germline V lookup: CDR1 SNHLY, CDR2 FYNNEI. The CDR3 runs to 14 residues. Trimming cost V 6 bases and J 10 bases, with 16 bases left between them.

This clone was detected only a few times. In DNA form, the CDR3 reads TGCAGTGCTAGGAGGGACAGGGAAGCTTTCTTT. Protein: CSARRDREAFF. The rearrangement links TRBV20-1 to TRBJ1-1, with 8 positions matching TRBD1. V shed 3 bases, J shed 8 bases, and the junction held 2 bases outside the gene matches. From germline, CDR1 is DFQATT and CDR2 SNEGSKA (reference sequence). This CDR3 contains 11 residues.

The V call is TRBV6-6, the J call TRBJ1-5, with D possibly TRBD1 on 5 matching bases. The germline V gene encodes CDR1 MNHNY and CDR2 SVGAGI (reference sequence). This CDR3 comprises 15 residues. The germline V and J ends were trimmed by 0 bases and 5 bases, with 11 bases remaining between them. The CDR3 protein is CASSYSKGGDQPQHF. CDR3 coding DNA: TGTGCCAGCAGTTACTCGAAAGGAGGGGATCAGCCCCAGCATTTT.

This clone turned up a few times. The genes are TRBV28 and TRBJ1-5; tentative D call: TRBD1 (6 bases). CDR3 length: 15 amino acids. V lost 7 bases, J lost 3 bases, and 16 bases lay in between. Germline V gene lookup returns CDR1 MDHEN and CDR2 SYDVKM. The CDR3 is CASTLGGQHNQPQHF. CDR3 nucleotides: TGTGCCAGCACCTTAGGTGGACAGCACAATCAGCCCCAGCATTTT.

The chain uses TRBV5-6 and TRBJ1-3; 7 bases match TRBD1. Germline V gene sequence: CDR1 SGHDT, CDR2 YYEEEE. Trimming took 2 bases from V and 4 from J; bases not matched to a gene: 15. The CDR3 runs to 18 residues. CDR3 residues: CASSLSRQGRRLGNTIYF. CDR3 bases: TGTGCCAGCAGCTTATCGAGACAGGGAAGGAGGCTCGGAAACACCATATATTTT.

The chain has TRBV6-6 and TRBJ1-1; D might be TRBD1 (6 bases). Trimming took off 5 bases at V and 3 bases at J, with 13 bases between the two ends. Per germline, CDR1 MNHNY and CDR2 SVGAGI (reference sequence). The CDR3 is 14 amino acids. The CDR3 reads CASSPLQGYTEAFF. The CDR3 DNA reads TGTGCCAGCAGTCCCCTTCAGGGGTACACTGAAGCTTTCTTT.

The V and J genes are TRBV30 and TRBJ1-6, with D possibly TRBD1 on 5 matching bases. Germline V gene data show CDR1 as GTSNPN and CDR2 as SVGIG (reference sequence). V dropped 3 bases and J dropped 0 bases, with 12 bases sitting between them. The CDR3 totals 16 residues. CDR3 residues: CAWRIRGTSYNSPLHF. CDR3 nucleotide sequence: TGTGCCTGGAGAATCCGGGGGACCTCCTATAATTCACCCCTCCACTTT.

This clone occurred once. The rearrangement joins TRBV7-2 to TRBJ2-5, with D tentatively TRBD1 (5 bases). V lost 1 base and J 5 bases, leaving 8 bases between the germline ends. The germline V gene encodes CDR1 SGHTA and CDR2 FQGNSA. The CDR3 consists of 13 residues. CDR3 in DNA: TGTGCCAGCAGCTTAGGGGGCCGGGAGACCCAGTACTTC. This translates into CASSLGGRETQYF.

The table lists this clone with a few counts. This sequence joins TRBV25-1 and TRBJ1-3; tentatively, D is TRBD1 (6 bases). This CDR3 comprises 13 residues. The germline CDR1 and CDR2 sequences are MGHDK and SYGVNS. V shed 10 bases and J shed 3 bases, with 13 bases lying between them. The CDR3 reads CATAWGHGNTIYF. The DNA of the CDR3 is TGTGCCACCGCCTGGGGACATGGAAACACCATATATTTT.

This chain connects TRBV10-3 to TRBJ1-3; 7 nucleotides line up with TRBD1. Germline lookup yields CDR1 ENHRY and CDR2 SYGVKD. V dropped 5 bases and J dropped 4; count of bases not matched to a gene: 5. The CDR3 is 14 residues long. CDR3 residues: CAISPGTAGNTIYF. DNA for the CDR3: TGTGCCATCAGTCCCGGGACAGCGGGAAACACCATATATTTT.

This clone was picked up a small number of times. J is TRBJ2-7 and V is TRBV28, with D possibly being TRBD1 (6 bases). Germline lookup yields CDR1 MDHEN and CDR2 SYDVKM. The CDR3 is made up of 13 amino acids. V lost 7 bases, J lost 3 bases, and 13 bases lay in between. CDR3 sequence (DNA): TGTGCCAGCATTAAGGACAGAAGCTACGAGCAGTACTTC. Protein product: CASIKDRSYEQYF.

V usage is TRBV29-1 and J usage is TRBJ2-1, with D possibly matching TRBD2 (5 bases). Germline V gene data show CDR1 as SQVTM and CDR2 as ANQGSEA. The germline V and J ends were trimmed by 8 bases and 8 bases, with 16 bases remaining between them. This CDR3 has 12 residues. This CDR3 reads CSYPTPRDEQFF. CDR3 coding DNA: TGCAGCTATCCCACCCCGCGGGATGAGCAGTTCTTC.

About this clone itself: Its ends do not fully match the called genes, so a read error is possible. The CDR3 DNA is TGTACCAGCAGCTTAGGGTCGACAGGGGGACACGAGCAGTACTTC. Encoded protein: CTSSLGSTGGHEQYF. The genes are TRBV11-2 and TRBJ2-7; 9 bases are a match to TRBD1. The CDR3 runs to 15 residues. The germline CDR1 and CDR2 sequences are SGHAT and FQNNGV.

The V and J genes are TRBV2 and TRBJ1-2, with TRBD1 matching 9 bases. After removal of 5 bases from V and 8 bases from J, the junction contained 6 bases not matched to a gene. Per germline, CDR1 SNHLY and CDR2 FYNNEI. The length of the CDR3 is 13 residues. CDR3 DNA sequence: TGTGCCAGCAGTCGGGGACAGGGCGGCGGCTACACCTTC. Translation gives CASSRGQGGGYTF.

V usage is TRBV15 and J usage is TRBJ2-4, with 7 bases fitting TRBD2. The CDR3 runs to 16 residues. Losses at the gene ends were 5 bases for V and 5 bases for J; bases not matched to a gene: 12. CDR1 and CDR2 from the germline V gene are LNHNV and YYDKDF (reference sequence). Here the CDR3 reads CATSGGESGVENIQYF. The CDR3 coding sequence is TGTGCCACCAGCGGGGGAGAGAGCGGGGTAGAAAACATTCAGTACTTC.

This clone was seen only once. This CDR3 reads CASSSSSSPLSYNEQFF. The CDR3 bases are TGTGCCAGCAGCTCCTCGAGCTCACCTCTCTCCTACAATGAGCAGTTCTTC. The chain links TRBV9 to TRBJ2-1; D unclear. The V gene's germline CDR1 is SGDLS and CDR2 YYNGEE. The CDR3 is 17 amino acids. Trimming left V 4 bases short and J 0 bases short, with 17 bases between.

J is TRBJ2-5 and V is TRBV28; 10 nucleotides agree with TRBD1. There are 13 residues in the CDR3. The germline V gene has CDR1 MDHEN and CDR2 SYDVKM. Trimming cost V 10 bases and J 2 bases; bases outside gene matches: 4. CDR3 loop: CAIKDRGQETQYF. In nucleotides, the CDR3 is TGTGCCATCAAGGACAGGGGGCAAGAGACCCAGTACTTC.